The 21 T cell receptor beta chains below come from one sample, sequenced in a study of CD8 T cells in Susac syndrome. Reverse transcription of about 0.5 to 1 ug RNA used random hexamers. TCRdb independently ran MiXCR on the immunoSEQ multiplex PCR reads; one entry per CDR3 protein. The sample yields 20,000 or so distinct CDR3 sequences, approximately 95% seen once. The sample comprised CD8+ T cells from PBMCs. All receptors derive from a human donor in good health.

The gene calls are TRBV2 and TRBJ1-2; TRBD1 is a possible D gene (5 bases). Germline-derived CDR1 and CDR2 are SNHLY and FYNNEI. The CDR3 has 13 amino acids. Trimming stripped 1 base from V and 5 bases from J, with 8 bases between. CDR3 sequence: CASSEGQGYGYTF. The CDR3 DNA reads as TGTGCCAGCAGTGAAGGGCAGGGATATGGCTACACCTTC.

The chain is built from TRBV6-1 and TRBJ1-2; TRBD1 matches 9 bases. Trimming took 7 bases from V and 2 from J; bases not matched to a gene: 14. The CDR3 totals 17 residues. The germline CDR1 and CDR2 sequences are MNHNS and SASEGT. In nucleotides, the CDR3 is TGTGCCAGCACCCTCGGACCGGGACAGGGACCAAACTATGGCTACACCTTC. Encoded protein: CASTLGPGQGPNYGYTF.

DNA of the CDR3: TGCGCCAGCAGCCAAGATCTCGGGGTCCTCTCCTACAATGAGCAGTTCTTC. This encodes CASSQDLGVLSYNEQFF. The chain has TRBV4-3 and TRBJ2-1; D might be TRBD2 (5 bases). The length of the CDR3 is 17 residues. V lost 0 bases and J lost 0, with 12 bases in between. Germline V gives CDR1 LGHNA, CDR2 YSLEER.

This chain links TRBV2 with TRBJ2-1; D may be TRBD1 (5 bases). The CDR3 sequence is 14 residues long. Trimming removed 7 bases from V and 6 bases from J, with 16 bases in between. The V gene's germline CDR1 is SNHLY and CDR2 FYNNEI. This chain's CDR3 is CASISPLGPNEQFF. CDR3 sequence (DNA): TGTGCCAGCATATCGCCCTTGGGGCCCAATGAGCAGTTCTTC.

The CDR3 region has the DNA TGTGCCAGCAGCCCCGCCTTGGAAGCCAAAAACATTCAGTACTTC. It is translated as CASSPALEAKNIQYF. The chain joins TRBV7-6 to TRBJ2-4; D not resolved. Germline lookup yields CDR1 SGHVS and CDR2 FNYEAQ. The CDR3 is 15 residues long. V gave up 5 bases and J gave up 0 bases, with 11 bases separating them. The full variable domain, rest sourced from reference TRBV7-6 and TRBJ2-4, is GAGVSQSPRYKVTKRGQDVALRCDPISGHVSLYWYRQALGQGPEFLTYFNYEAQQDKSGLPNDRFSAERPEGSISTLTIQRTEQRDSAMYRCASSPALEAKNIQYFGAGTRLSVL.

The genes are TRBV28 and TRBJ2-2, with 7 nucleotides matching TRBD2. The ends lost 7 bases at V and 2 bases at J; junction bases unmatched: 4. Germline lookup yields CDR1 MDHEN and CDR2 SYDVKM. This CDR3 has 14 amino acids. CDR3 protein: CASKASGNTGELFF. The DNA for the CDR3 is TGTGCCAGCAAGGCTAGCGGAAACACCGGGGAGCTGTTTTTT.

The V call is TRBV7-6, the J call TRBJ1-5, with D tentatively TRBD1 (5 bases). The CDR3 contains 14 residues. The germline V and J ends were trimmed by 1 base and 9 bases, with 13 bases remaining between them. Germline V lookup: CDR1 SGHVS, CDR2 FNYEAQ. The CDR3 DNA reads TGTGCCAGCAGCTTAGAGCTCAGCCAGGGGCCCCAGCATTTT. Amino acids: CASSLELSQGPQHF.

The chain uses TRBV2 and TRBJ2-1, with D perhaps assigned TRBD1 or TRBD2 (5 bases each). Germline CDR1 reads SNHLY; CDR2 reads FYNNEI. Trimming took off 3 bases at V and 5 bases at J, with 14 bases between the two ends. This CDR3 comprises 15 residues. The CDR3 nucleotides are TGTGCCAGCAGTGAGTGGGGGACGGGAAACAATGAGCAGTTCTTC. This translates into CASSEWGTGNNEQFF.

The rearrangement joins TRBV28 to TRBJ1-2; D is undetermined. V was cut by 6 bases and J by 8 bases, with 16 bases left in between. This CDR3 is 13 amino acids long. CDR1 is MDHEN, CDR2 SYDVKM, per germline. This CDR3 is CASSLLLGVGYTF. CDR3 coding DNA: TGTGCCAGCAGCCTACTGCTCGGGGTGGGCTACACCTTC.

The chain uses TRBV3-1 and TRBJ1-2; D might be TRBD1 (5 bases). Deletions cut 1 base from V and 3 bases from J, with 18 bases between. The CDR3 contains 17 residues. The germline CDR1 and CDR2 sequences are LGHDT and YNNKEL (reference sequence). The CDR3 is CASSQVCAGNLYYGYTF. The CDR3 nucleotides are TGTGCCAGCAGCCAAGTGTGTGCAGGGAATTTGTACTATGGCTACACCTTC.

The chain combines TRBV28 with TRBJ2-7; D is perhaps TRBD2 (5 bases). Germline CDR1 reads MDHEN; CDR2 reads SYDVKM. The germline V and J ends were trimmed by 2 bases and 4 bases, with 12 bases remaining between them. CDR3 size: 14 residues. The CDR3 DNA sequence: TGTGCCAGCAGTTTAGGGATTGGAGGATACGAGCAGTACTTC. This sequence encodes CASSLGIGGYEQYF.

The CDR3 here is CAISWTEQETQYF. Here the CDR3 DNA reads TGTGCCATCAGTTGGACGGAACAAGAGACCCAGTACTTC. The rearrangement links TRBV10-3 to TRBJ2-5; no definite D call. V dropped 5 bases and J dropped 2 bases, with 9 bases sitting between them. The CDR3 covers 13 residues. Germline CDR1 reads ENHRY; CDR2 reads SYGVKD.

The rearrangement joins TRBV7-9 to TRBJ2-7; D is uncertain. CDR3 length: 13 residues. V shed 5 bases and J shed 3 bases, with 11 bases lying between them. The germline V gene has CDR1 SEHNR and CDR2 FQNEAQ (reference sequence). The CDR3 DNA sequence: TGTGCCAGCAGCATGGACGCGATCTACGAGCAGTACGTC. Amino acids: CASSMDAIYEQYV.

V and J are TRBV7-4 and TRBJ1-1; D is unclear. This CDR3 has 14 residues. The germline V gene encodes CDR1 SGHVT and CDR2 SQSDAQ. Trimming cost V 2 bases and J 2 bases, with 9 bases left between them. The CDR3 DNA follows: TGTGCCAGCAGCTTAAGCCCTAGTAACACTGAAGCTTTCTTT. Its translation is CASSLSPSNTEAFF.

V usage is TRBV15 and J usage is TRBJ2-7, with a possible D match to TRBD2 (6 bases). Germline CDR1 reads LNHNV; CDR2 reads YYDKDF (reference sequence). The CDR3 has 13 residues. With 8 bases removed from V and 7 bases from J, the gap between germline ends came to 18 bases. CDR3 nucleotide sequence: TGTGCCACCCGCTCGTTGGGGGACTCGGAGCAGTACGTC. Protein sequence: CATRSLGDSEQYV.

The rearrangement joins TRBV2 to TRBJ2-7, with TRBD1 matching 8 bases. Germline CDR1 reads SNHLY; CDR2 reads FYNNEI. With V trimmed by 5 bases and J by 3 bases, 6 bases remained unmatched. This CDR3 has 14 residues. CDR3: CASSSTGASYEQYF. As DNA, the CDR3 is TGTGCCAGCAGTTCGACAGGGGCCAGCTACGAGCAGTACTTC.

This clonotype came up once. V is TRBV6-1 and J is TRBJ2-7; D gene unclear. The CDR3 totals 13 residues. The V gene lost 1 base and the J gene lost 2 bases, with 6 bases spanning the gap. Germline V gives CDR1 MNHNS, CDR2 SASEGT. This CDR3 reads CASSEVNAYEQYF. The CDR3 coding sequence is TGTGCCAGCAGTGAAGTTAATGCCTACGAGCAGTACTTC.

The sample holds one count of this clonotype. The rearrangement joins TRBV19 to TRBJ1-2; 8 bases fit TRBD1. The CDR3 totals 12 residues. The V gene's germline CDR1 is LNHDA and CDR2 SQIVND (reference sequence). Trimming cost V 6 bases and J 8 bases; bases outside gene matches: 5. CDR3 amino acids: CASRKDRAGYTF. Written as DNA, the CDR3 is TGTGCCAGTAGAAAGGACAGGGCCGGCTACACCTTC.

This rearrangement joins TRBV6-5 to TRBJ2-1, with D possibly TRBD2 on 5 matching bases. The CDR3 totals 16 residues. With 0 bases removed from V and 3 bases from J, the gap between germline ends came to 12 bases. Germline CDR1 reads MNHEY; CDR2 reads SVGAGI. The CDR3 sequence: CASSYSWESLYNEQFF. CDR3 nucleotides: TGTGCCAGCAGTTACTCTTGGGAGTCCCTCTACAATGAGCAGTTCTTC.

The chain links TRBV4-2 to TRBJ2-3; 14 bases fit TRBD2. J was trimmed by 4 bases and V by 0 bases; bases with no gene match: 3. The germline gives CDR1 LGHNA, CDR2 YNFKEQ. The CDR3 totals 17 residues. CDR3: CASSQDVTSGRADTQYF. The DNA of the CDR3 is TGTGCCAGCAGCCAAGATGTGACTAGCGGGAGGGCAGATACGCAGTATTTT.

This chain links TRBV29-1 with TRBJ2-5; perhaps TRBD2 as D (6 bases). The CDR3 loop spans 17 amino acids. Germline CDR1 is SQVTM and CDR2 is ANQGSEA. The V gene lost 3 bases and the J gene lost 5 bases, with 25 bases spanning the gap. CDR3 nucleotide sequence: TGCAGCGTTGATGGACTAAGACGGACTATCTCGAAGGAGACCCAGTACTTC. Residues: CSVDGLRRTISKETQYF.